The rows below give T cell receptor beta chains drawn from one sample of a study of memory CD4+ T cells and cytomegalovirus serostatus. Sequencing was performed with immunoSEQ multiplex PCR; in TCRdb, only in-frame clones are kept and a portion is missing. The table has tens of thousands of clones, approximately 82% seen once. The sequencing sample was made of memory CD4+ T cells from blood. The receptors shown here come from an adult in good health and CMV-seronegative. Some clones in this sample may be carry-over from other donors' samples. Both conserved end residues are part of each CDR3. D genes are given only for firm matches. Some rows have no size entry. The others give once, few or many, or a class for an expanded clone.

clone size,D gene,V gene,J gene,CDR3 protein,CDR3 DNA
NA,TRBD2,TRBV28,TRBJ2-1,CASGWTSGSGSEQFF,TGTGCCAGCGGATGGACTAGCGGGAGTGGGTCTGAGCAGTTCTTC
few,NA,TRBV5-1,TRBJ2-2,CASSFPTAGELFF,TGCGCCAGCAGCTTCCCGACGGCCGGGGAGCTGTTTTTT
NA,NA,TRBV9,TRBJ2-3,CASSSDTDTQYF,TGTGCCAGCAGCTCCGACACAGATACGCAGTATTTT
NA,NA,TRBV9,TRBJ1-3,CASSPGPTSGNTIYF,TGTGCCAGCAGCCCAGGGCCTACCTCTGGAAACACCATATATTTT
NA,TRBD1,TRBV2,TRBJ2-7,CASRITGGSYEQYF,TGTGCCAGCAGAATTACAGGGGGGTCCTACGAGCAGTACTTC
NA,TRBD1,TRBV27,TRBJ2-7,CASMPRTIPALGGGEQYF,TGTGCCAGCATGCCAAGAACGATACCGGCCCTAGGGGGCGGCGAGCAGTACTTC
NA,NA,TRBV6-1,TRBJ2-5,CASSDGTSLGSETQYF,TGTGCCAGCAGTGATGGAACTAGTCTGGGATCCGAGACCCAGTACTTC
once,NA,TRBV28,TRBJ1-5,CASSLPTPGGAAPPQHF,TGTGCCAGCAGTTTACCCACCCCCGGGGGGGCTGCACCGCCCCAGCATTTT
NA,NA,TRBV7-8,TRBJ1-2,CASSRQQGWNYGYTF,TGTGCCAGCAGCCGACAACAGGGATGGAACTATGGCTACACCTTC
NA,TRBD1,TRBV19,TRBJ1-1,CASSPPPGGYTEAFF,TGTGCCAGTAGTCCCCCCCCAGGGGGCTACACTGAAGCTTTCTTT
NA,NA,TRBV4-1,TRBJ2-3,CASSQTRVGTDTQYF,TGCGCCAGCAGCCAAACGAGGGTAGGCACAGATACGCAGTATTTT
NA,TRBD2,TRBV2,TRBJ2-2,CASRDSGRIGELFF,TGTGCCAGCAGAGATAGCGGGAGAATCGGGGAGCTGTTTTTT
once,NA,TRBV30,TRBJ2-5,CAWQLLQETQYF,TGTGCCTGGCAACTCCTCCAAGAGACCCAGTACTTC
NA,NA,TRBV29-1,TRBJ2-2,CSVRLLKDTGELFF,TGCAGCGTCCGACTGTTAAAGGACACCGGGGAGCTGTTTTTT
NA,NA,TRBV6-1,TRBJ1-3,CASLDRQGNTIYF,TGTGCCAGCCTGGACAGACAAGGAAACACCATATATTTT
few,TRBD1,TRBV6-5,TRBJ1-2,CASSYTRTGGSYGYTF,TGTGCCAGCAGTTACACGCGGACAGGGGGCAGTTATGGCTACACCTTC
NA,TRBD2,TRBV28,TRBJ2-1,CASPGRVNNEQFF,TGTGCCAGCCCAGGGAGGGTAAACAATGAGCAGTTCTTC
NA,TRBD1,TRBV5-1,TRBJ2-5,CASSLDGQGVQTQYF,TGCGCCAGCAGCTTGGATGGACAGGGGGTCCAGACCCAGTACTTC
NA,TRBD2,TRBV7-2,TRBJ2-1,CASSNSGRFDNEQFF,TGTGCCAGCAGCAACAGCGGGAGGTTCGACAATGAGCAGTTCTTC
few,TRBD1,TRBV10-1,TRBJ2-1,CASSTTGTGWGQFF,TGCGCCAGCAGCACGACCGGGACAGGTTGGGGGCAGTTCTTC
NA,NA,TRBV5-1,TRBJ1-2,CASSLDRHYGYTF,TGCGCCAGCAGCTTGGACAGGCACTATGGCTACACCTTC
NA,TRBD2,TRBV5-4,TRBJ2-1,CASSLDSGGDEQFF,TGTGCCAGCAGCTTGGATTCGGGAGGGGATGAGCAGTTCTTC
NA,NA,TRBV1,TRBJ2-1,CTSSLPLGGLATNEQFF,TGCACCAGCAGCCTTCCCCTAGGGGGCCTCGCCACTAATGAGCAGTTCTTC
NA,NA,TRBV20-1,TRBJ2-5,CSASTPETQYF,TGCAGTGCTAGCACACCAGAGACCCAGTACTTC
NA,TRBD1,TRBV5-8,TRBJ1-4,CASSPDRAFHEKLFF,TGTGCCAGCAGCCCGGACAGGGCTTTTCATGAAAAACTGTTTTTT
NA,TRBD1,TRBV27,TRBJ2-7,CASSIRDRVHEQYF,TGTGCCAGCAGCATCCGGGACAGGGTCCACGAGCAGTACTTC
NA,TRBD1,TRBV5-1,TRBJ1-3,CASSQQQGGGNTIYF,TGCGCCAGCAGCCAACAACAGGGGGGCGGAAACACCATATATTTT
NA,TRBD1,TRBV5-1,TRBJ1-2,CASSSSKGADGYTF,TGCGCCAGCAGCTCCTCTAAGGGGGCTGATGGCTACACCTTC
NA,TRBD1,TRBV11-2,TRBJ2-5,CASSSPRTGGETQYF,TGTGCCAGCAGCTCACCCAGGACAGGGGGGGAGACCCAGTACTTC
NA,NA,TRBV11-2,TRBJ2-1,CASSLGQGLPGVQQFF,TGTGCCAGCAGCTTAGGCCAGGGACTTCCCGGAGTCCAGCAGTTCTTC
NA,NA,TRBV5-4,TRBJ1-1,CASSSGPETEAFF,TGTGCCAGCAGCTCAGGACCGGAAACTGAAGCTTTCTTT
few,NA,TRBV18,TRBJ1-5,CASSPFGQINSNQPQHF,TGTGCCAGCTCACCATTCGGACAGATTAACTCCAATCAGCCCCAGCATTTT
NA,TRBD2,TRBV19,TRBJ2-5,CASSIAPGRGRETQYF,TGTGCCAGTAGTATAGCCCCCGGGAGGGGCAGGGAGACCCAGTACTTC
NA,TRBD2,TRBV5-4,TRBJ2-5,CASSLDVSSGETQYF,TGTGCCAGCAGCTTGGATGTGAGTAGCGGGGAGACCCAGTACTTC
NA,NA,TRBV18,TRBJ2-7,CASSPPGHSTYEQYF,TGTGCCAGCTCACCCCCGGGACACAGCACTTACGAGCAGTACTTC
NA,TRBD2,TRBV15,TRBJ2-3,CATSRGTRADTQYF,TGTGCCACCAGCAGAGGGACTAGAGCAGATACGCAGTATTTT
NA,NA,TRBV6-1,TRBJ1-2,CASSDSYGYTF,TGTGCCAGCAGCGACAGCTATGGCTACACCTTC
NA,NA,TRBV29-1,TRBJ2-7,CSVGKTVNYEQYF,TGCAGCGTTGGGAAGACTGTAAACTACGAGCAGTACTTC
NA,NA,TRBV5-8,TRBJ2-3,CASSLPGARDTQYF,TGTGCCAGCAGCTTGCCCGGGGCGCGAGATACGCAGTATTTT
NA,NA,TRBV4-3,TRBJ2-7,CASSQELASWEQYF,TGCGCCAGCAGCCAAGAACTCGCCTCGTGGGAGCAGTACTTC
NA,NA,TRBV5-6,TRBJ1-2,CASSLYRQKPANTF,TGTGCCAGCAGCTTGTACCGTCAGAAGCCGGCTAACACCTTC